One sample yielded the 29 T cell receptor beta chains listed below, sequenced in a study of blood T cell repertoires in COVID-19. TCRdb's copy holds only in-frame clones and misses some; the assay was immunoSEQ multiplex PCR. The sample lists about 220,000 clones; around 83% were seen once. The material sequenced was peripheral blood. The receptors were gathered from an older woman with COVID-19, enrolled during active disease.

The chain couples TRBV15 to TRBJ1-2, with 9 bases lining up with TRBD1. Trimming removed 5 bases from V and 5 bases from J; junction bases left unmatched: 9. Germline-derived CDR1 and CDR2 are LNHNV and YYDKDF (reference sequence). There are 15 residues in the CDR3. The CDR3 reads CATSPQTGGSYGYTF. The CDR3 DNA is TGTGCCACCAGCCCTCAGACAGGGGGATCTTATGGCTACACCTTC.

The chain carries TRBV6-5 and TRBJ1-2; 7 bases are shared with TRBD1. This CDR3 spans 13 amino acids. The V gene's germline CDR1 is MNHEY and CDR2 SVGAGI. Trimming at V came to 9 bases and at J to 8 bases, leaving 12 bases not matched to a gene. CDR3 loop: CASSIQGKIGYTF. CDR3 nucleotides: TGTGCCAGTTCCATACAGGGGAAAATCGGCTACACCTTC.

The V call is TRBV5-4, the J call TRBJ2-1; 9 nucleotides align to TRBD2. CDR3 length equals 16 residues. Germline CDR1 is SGHNT and CDR2 is YYREEE (reference sequence). After removal of 0 bases from V and 2 bases from J, the junction contained 3 bases not matched to a gene. The CDR3 DNA is TGTGCCAGCAGCTTGGGGGCGGGAGGGGCCTACAATGAGCAGTTCTTC. Amino acid sequence: CASSLGAGGAYNEQFF.

The chain joins TRBV5-6 to TRBJ2-7; D not resolved. Deletions cut 2 bases from V and 3 bases from J, with 12 bases between. Germline CDR1 and CDR2: SGHDT and YYEEEE. The CDR3 loop spans 14 amino acids. CDR3 sequence (DNA): TGTGCCAGCAGCTTAGGATGGAGAGACTACGAGCAGTACTTC. It encodes CASSLGWRDYEQYF.

This rearrangement joins TRBV11-2 to TRBJ1-1; TRBD1 agrees at 10 bases. This CDR3 region has 14 residues. Germline V CDR1 and CDR2: SGHAT, FQNNGV. V trimming: 5 bases; J trimming: 4 bases; junction bases outside the gene matches: 4. The CDR3 spells CASSPWTGGTEAFF. In DNA, the CDR3 is TGTGCCAGCAGCCCATGGACAGGGGGCACTGAAGCTTTCTTT.

The gene calls are TRBV5-6 and TRBJ1-2; 8 bases are a match to TRBD1. The V gene's germline CDR1 is SGHDT and CDR2 YYEEEE. The V gene end was trimmed by 5 bases and the J gene end by 2 bases; junction bases not matched to a gene: 5. The CDR3 totals 14 residues. For the CDR3, the DNA is TGTGCCAGCAGACCCAGACAGGGGAACTATGGCTACACCTTC. Translation: CASRPRQGNYGYTF.

This clone occurred a few times. The V gene is TRBV19, the J gene TRBJ1-5, with 7 bases matching TRBD1. Trimming removed 0 bases from V and 7 bases from J; junction bases left unmatched: 0. From germline, CDR1 is LNHDA and CDR2 SQIVND (reference sequence). This CDR3 is built from 13 residues. The DNA of the CDR3 is TGTGCCAGTAGTATAGAGGACAGGCAGCCCCAGCATTTT. Its protein is CASSIEDRQPQHF. Using reference TRBV19 and TRBJ1-5 for the parts outside the CDR3, the full variable domain is DGGITQSPKYLFRKEGQNVTLSCEQNLNHDAMYWYRQDPGQGLRLIYYSQIVNDFQKGDIAEGYSVSREKKESFPLTVTSAQKNPTAFYLCASSIEDRQPQHFGDGTRLSIL.

This rearrangement joins TRBV29-1 to TRBJ1-2, with a weak D call TRBD1 (5 bases). V was trimmed by 5 bases and J by 12 bases, leaving 16 bases between them. The CDR3 consists of 11 residues. The germline gives CDR1 SQVTM, CDR2 ANQGSEA. The DNA for the CDR3 is TGCAGCGTTAAACAGGCCGCCAGGCACACCTTC. Its protein product is CSVKQAARHTF.

The chain links TRBV7-9 to TRBJ1-2; D may be TRBD1 (6 bases). Trimming pared 3 bases from V and 0 bases from J, leaving 11 bases between. CDR1 is SEHNR, CDR2 FQNEAQ, per germline (reference sequence). The CDR3 covers 15 residues. The CDR3: CASSFWGTTNYGYTF. CDR3 DNA sequence: TGTGCCAGCAGCTTCTGGGGGACAACTAACTATGGCTACACCTTC. Supplemented by reference TRBV7-9 and TRBJ1-2, the full variable domain reads DTGVSQNPRHKITKRGQNVTFRCDPISEHNRLYWYRQTLGQGPEFLTYFQNEAQLEKSRLLSDRFSAERPKGSFSTLEIQRTEQGDSAMYLCASSFWGTTNYGYTFGSGTRLTVV.

The chain has TRBV2 and TRBJ1-2; 9 nucleotides align to TRBD1. The CDR3 has 14 residues. The V and J ends lost 7 bases and 6 bases, in that order; junction bases with no gene match: 9. CDR1 and CDR2 from the germline V gene are SNHLY and FYNNEI. The CDR3 nucleotides are TGTGCCAGCACTAGGGACAGGGTAGGTGATGGCTACACCTTC. Translated: CASTRDRVGDGYTF.

The J gene is TRBJ2-7, the V gene TRBV7-9; 9 bases align to TRBD1. Unmatched junction bases numbered 1, after V lost 1 base and J lost 3 bases. The CDR3 is made up of 14 amino acids. Germline CDR1 and CDR2: SEHNR and FQNEAQ (reference sequence). The CDR3 reads CASSLEGQGYEQYF. The CDR3 coding sequence is TGTGCCAGCAGCTTAGAGGGACAGGGCTACGAGCAGTACTTC. Full variable domain (missing parts from reference TRBV7-9 and TRBJ2-7): DTGVSQNPRHKITKRGQNVTFRCDPISEHNRLYWYRQTLGQGPEFLTYFQNEAQLEKSRLLSDRFSAERPKGSFSTLEIQRTEQGDSAMYLCASSLEGQGYEQYFGPGTRLTVT.

The count of this clone is one. The chain is built from TRBV15 and TRBJ1-1, with D maybe TRBD1 (5 bases). The ends were cut back, 1 base at V and 1 base at J, with 7 bases in the middle. Per the germline V gene, CDR1 is LNHNV and CDR2 is YYDKDF (reference sequence). CDR3 length: 14 residues. Written as DNA, the CDR3 is TGTGCCACCAGCAGAGTCAGGGCGAACACTGAAGCTTTCTTT. It translates to CATSRVRANTEAFF.

In DNA form, the CDR3 reads TGTGCCAGCAGTGAAGTGGAAGGACAGGGGCGCCCAGATACGCAGTATTTT. This codes for CASSEVEGQGRPDTQYF. V and J are TRBV6-1 and TRBJ2-3; 9 bases map to TRBD1. The CDR3 covers 17 residues. V dropped 1 base and J dropped 4; count of bases not matched to a gene: 9. Germline values: CDR1 MNHNS, CDR2 SASEGT.

The genes are TRBV7-9 and TRBJ2-4; possible D gene TRBD1, 6 bases. Germline CDR1 SEHNR, CDR2 FQNEAQ (reference sequence). V gave up 5 bases and J gave up 6 bases, with 20 bases separating them. The CDR3 loop spans 16 amino acids. CDR3 nucleotide sequence: TGTGCCAGCAGCAGTAACCGGGACAATGGAAGAAACATTCAGTACTTC. This translates into CASSSNRDNGRNIQYF.

V and J are TRBV7-2 and TRBJ2-7; the D is unclear. The CDR3 contains 13 residues. The V and J ends lost 2 bases and 5 bases respectively, with 10 bases between them. The germline gives CDR1 SGHTA, CDR2 FQGNSA. In DNA form, the CDR3 reads TGTGCCAGCAGCTTAAGTCGGGTCCACGAGCAGTACTTC. This translates into CASSLSRVHEQYF.

The chain recombines TRBV10-3 with TRBJ1-2; perhaps TRBD1 as D (5 bases). CDR1 is ENHRY and CDR2 is SYGVKD in the germline V gene. Trimming stripped 8 bases from V and 3 bases from J, with 13 bases between. The CDR3 totals 13 residues. CDR3 loop: CAIQGSRHYGYTF. CDR3 DNA: TGTGCCATCCAGGGTAGCCGACACTATGGCTACACCTTC.

The chain combines TRBV3-1 (or the pseudogene TRBV3-2) with TRBJ2-1; 7 nucleotides align to TRBD1. CDR3 length: 15 amino acids. Germline V gene lookup returns CDR1 LGHDT and CDR2 YNNKEL (reference sequence). Germline trimming cut 1 base from V and 3 bases from J; bases unmatched to any gene: 3. CDR3 in amino acids: CASSQAGQSYNEQFF. CDR3 DNA sequence: TGTGCCAGCAGCCAAGCGGGACAGAGCTACAATGAGCAGTTCTTC.

This clone was seen a few times. The rearrangement joins TRBV30 to TRBJ1-2, with D perhaps matching TRBD1 (5 bases). V was pared by 7 bases and J by 2 bases, with 11 bases between. Germline-derived CDR1 and CDR2 are GTSNPN and SVGIG (reference sequence). CDR3 length equals 12 residues. The CDR3: CASTGENYGYTF. CDR3 coding DNA: TGTGCCTCGACGGGGGAGAACTATGGCTACACCTTC. Filled out from reference TRBV30 and TRBJ1-2, the complete variable domain reads SQTIHQWPATLVQPVGSPLSLECTVEGTSNPNLYWYRQAAGRGLQLLFYSVGIGQISSEVPQNLSASRPQDRQFILSSKKLLLSDSGFYLCASTGENYGYTFGSGTRLTVV.

The J gene is TRBJ1-5, the V gene TRBV19; D is unclear. This CDR3 region has 16 residues. CDR1 LNHDA and CDR2 SQIVND come from the germline V gene (reference sequence). The V end was cut by 1 base, the J end by 0 bases, with 10 bases between. CDR3 bases: TGTGCCAGTAGTATAGGAGGCACTAATAGCAATCAGCCCCAGCATTTT. Translation gives CASSIGGTNSNQPQHF.

V is TRBV28 and J is TRBJ1-2; TRBD1 might be the D (5 bases). Trimming removed 2 bases at V and 7 bases at J, with 14 bases between. The CDR3 is 14 residues long. CDR1 is MDHEN, CDR2 SYDVKM, per germline. CDR3 sequence: CASSLQGRSAGYTF. In DNA, the CDR3 is TGTGCCAGCAGTTTACAGGGCAGGTCAGCTGGCTACACCTTC.

The chain uses TRBV5-6 and TRBJ2-1; tentative D call: TRBD2 (7 bases). V shed 4 bases and J shed 1 base, with 15 bases lying between them. The germline CDR1 and CDR2 sequences are SGHDT and YYEEEE. The CDR3 consists of 16 residues. The CDR3 nucleotides read TGTGCCAGCAGCCGTTGGACAGCGGGGTCCTACAATGAGCAGTTCTTC. It translates to CASSRWTAGSYNEQFF.

The chain links TRBV6-2 or TRBV6-3 to TRBJ1-2; D gene ambiguous. Germline V gene lookup returns CDR1 MNHEY and CDR2 SVGEGT. V was shortened by 6 bases and J by 4 bases, with 12 bases between the two germline ends. The length of the CDR3 is 13 residues. Here the CDR3 DNA reads TGTGCCAGCAGCGGTTCCGGGAGCTATGGCTACACCTTC. It yields the protein CASSGSGSYGYTF.

The rearrangement links TRBV7-9 to TRBJ2-5; D might be TRBD1 (5 bases). This CDR3 is built from 14 residues. The germline CDR1 and CDR2 sequences are SEHNR and FQNEAQ (reference sequence). V dropped 6 bases and J dropped 2 bases, with 13 bases sitting between them. This CDR3 reads CASSHQGTQETQYF. Here the CDR3 DNA reads TGTGCCAGCAGTCACCAGGGTACTCAAGAGACCCAGTACTTC.

The CDR3 nucleotides are TGTGCCAGCAGCCGGGGGCGGCTCAGCTCCTACAATGAGCAGTTCTTC. Its protein is CASSRGRLSSYNEQFF. This chain uses TRBV14 with TRBJ2-1, with D possibly matching TRBD1 (6 bases). Germline V CDR1 and CDR2: SGHDN, FVKESK. Trimming removed 4 bases at V and 0 bases at J, with 13 bases between. This CDR3 region has 16 residues.

CDR3 loop: CASSLGLEGNTIYF. DNA of the CDR3: TGTGCCAGCAGCTTGGGCCTGGAGGGAAACACCATATATTTT. The chain combines TRBV5-5 with TRBJ1-3; no clear D. CDR1 and CDR2 (germline): SGHKS, YYEKEE (reference sequence). The CDR3 spans 14 residues. Trimming removed 0 bases from V and 4 bases from J, with 8 bases in between.

The V gene is TRBV30, the J gene TRBJ1-1; 7 positions agree with TRBD1. In germline, CDR1 is GTSNPN, CDR2 SVGIG (reference sequence). CDR3 length equals 12 residues. After removal of 5 bases from V and 5 bases from J, the junction contained 5 bases not matched to a gene. The chain's CDR3 is CAWDRVRTEAFF. The CDR3, as DNA: TGTGCCTGGGACAGGGTACGGACTGAAGCTTTCTTT.

This clone was detected once. V and J are TRBV11-2 and TRBJ2-7; TRBD1 agrees at 9 bases. The ends lost 0 bases at V and 5 bases at J; junction bases unmatched: 5. Germline CDR1 is SGHAT and CDR2 is FQNNGV. CDR3 length equals 15 residues. The CDR3 sequence: CASSLDTGGPDEQYF. In DNA, the CDR3 is TGTGCCAGCAGCTTAGATACAGGGGGCCCAGACGAGCAGTACTTC.

The V call is TRBV7-2, the J call TRBJ1-2, with 7 bases that match TRBD1. CDR1 and CDR2 from the germline V gene are SGHTA and FQGNSA. The CDR3 length is 16 residues. V was clipped by 1 base and J by 1 base; unmatched bases: 6. The CDR3 spells CASSLEGAGHNYGYTF. The CDR3 bases are TGTGCCAGCAGCTTAGAGGGGGCAGGGCATAACTATGGCTACACCTTC.

This clone was observed a single time. This chain uses TRBV7-2 with TRBJ2-7; D call uncertain. Trimming removed 5 bases at V and 1 base at J, with 3 bases between. Germline-derived CDR1 and CDR2 are SGHTA and FQGNSA. The CDR3 loop spans 11 amino acids. The CDR3 reads CASSLSYEQYF. The CDR3 bases are TGTGCCAGCAGCCTTTCCTACGAGCAGTACTTC.